These 15 T cell receptor beta chains share one sample of origin, sequenced in a study of human T cells and chemical hapten exposure. Library construction involved attaching unique molecular identifiers to individual cDNA molecules, which allowed quantitative, reproducible TCR counting. TCRdb recomputed calls from the reads with MiXCR, one row per CDR3 protein. This table has roughly 120,000 distinct CDR3 sequences, less than 10% appearing once. Unfractionated whole blood served as the source for total RNA extraction. What was sequenced was whole blood. Receptor source: a human donor in good health. Some clones in this sample may be carry-over from other donors' samples.

The gene calls are TRBV7-9 and TRBJ2-1, with TRBD2 matching 7 bases. V lost 5 bases and J lost 4; bases outside the gene matches: 11. In germline, CDR1 is SEHNR, CDR2 FQNEAQ (reference sequence). This CDR3 is 16 amino acids long. DNA for the CDR3: TGTGCCAGCAGCCCGCCGATTAGCGGGTCGTACAATGAGCAGTTCTTC. This encodes CASSPPISGSYNEQFF.

This clonotype was seen ten or more times. V usage is TRBV6-5 and J usage is TRBJ1-1; a possible D gene is TRBD1 (6 bases). The V end was cut by 4 bases, the J end by 0 bases, with 9 bases between. CDR1 is MNHEY and CDR2 is SVGAGI in the germline V gene. The CDR3 consists of 14 residues. The CDR3 here is CASSSRGMNTEAFF. CDR3 nucleotides: TGTGCCAGCAGTTCCAGGGGCATGAACACTGAAGCTTTCTTT.

This clonotype was seen ten or more times. The chain uses TRBV12-3 or TRBV12-4 and TRBJ2-7; 9 bases line up with TRBD2. The CDR3 covers 18 residues. V trimming: 3 bases; J trimming: 2 bases; junction bases outside the gene matches: 14. CDR3: CASSLGREASGIPYEQYF. CDR3 nucleotides: TGTGCCAGCAGTTTGGGCAGGGAGGCTAGCGGGATCCCCTACGAGCAGTACTTC.

As concerns this clonotype: A read error may be the cause here, since a much bigger clone is one base away. The CDR3: CSADTGLAAVRGTGELFF. CDR3 coding DNA: TGCAGTGCTGACACAGGACTAGCGGCAGTCCGTGGCACCGGGGAGCTGTTTTTT. The chain employs TRBV20-1 and TRBJ2-2, with 10 nucleotides matching TRBD2. This CDR3 is built from 18 residues. From germline, CDR1 is DFQATT and CDR2 SNEGSKA (reference sequence). Trimming took 5 bases from V and 4 from J; bases not matched to a gene: 16.

This clonotype was detected ten times or more. The rearrangement links TRBV27 to TRBJ2-1; TRBD1 agrees at 7 bases. After removal of 8 bases from V and 2 bases from J, the junction contained 3 bases not matched to a gene. CDR3 size: 13 residues. Germline-derived CDR1 and CDR2 are MNHEY and SMNVEV (reference sequence). The CDR3 spells CASGDSPYNEQFF. Here the CDR3 DNA reads TGTGCCAGCGGGGACAGCCCCTACAATGAGCAGTTCTTC.

This clonotype was counted a few times. The chain links TRBV18 to TRBJ2-4; D not resolved. The germline V gene has CDR1 KGHSH and CDR2 LQKENI. The V and J ends lost 0 bases and 0 bases respectively, with 9 bases between them. CDR3 length equals 16 residues. Here the CDR3 reads CASSPPGLIAKNIQYF. CDR3 bases: TGTGCCAGCTCACCACCAGGTCTAATAGCCAAAAACATTCAGTACTTC.

This clonotype was counted many times. This rearrangement joins TRBV12-3 or TRBV12-4 to TRBJ2-2, with unresolved D. Trimming removed 3 bases at V and 5 bases at J, with 7 bases between. The CDR3 spans 13 residues. CDR3 amino acids: CASSFEYTGELFF. The CDR3 coding sequence is TGTGCCAGCAGTTTTGAGTATACCGGGGAGCTGTTTTTT.

This clonotype appeared a few times. The chain has TRBV12-3 or TRBV12-4 and TRBJ2-7; D is unclear. V dropped 3 bases and J dropped 5 bases, with 8 bases sitting between them. The CDR3 runs 12 residues. The CDR3 sequence: CASSFGLHEQYF. The CDR3 region has the DNA TGTGCCAGCAGTTTTGGCCTCCACGAGCAGTACTTC.

This clonotype was counted only a few times. The rearrangement uses TRBV29-1 and TRBJ2-5; TRBD1 is a possible D gene (7 bases). Looked up from germline, CDR1 is SQVTM and CDR2 is ANQGSEA. The V end was cut by 7 bases, the J end by 2 bases, with 17 bases between. The CDR3 loop spans 14 amino acids. The CDR3 protein is CSAYLTGRQETQYF. CDR3 bases: TGCAGCGCTTACCTGACAGGGAGGCAAGAGACCCAGTACTTC.

This chain connects TRBV7-9 to TRBJ1-4; possible D gene TRBD1, 5 bases. The CDR3 sequence is 16 residues long. Germline lookup yields CDR1 SEHNR and CDR2 FQNEAQ (reference sequence). V was pared by 1 base and J by 8 bases, with 17 bases between. CDR3 sequence: CASSLVSPGLPEKLFF. The CDR3 DNA sequence: TGTGCCAGCAGCTTAGTATCCCCGGGACTGCCCGAAAAACTGTTTTTT.

Only a few counts were recorded for this clonotype. J is TRBJ2-2 and V is TRBV29-1; D may be TRBD2 (5 bases). The V end was cut by 3 bases, the J end by 3 bases, with 14 bases between. CDR1 and CDR2 from the germline V gene are SQVTM and ANQGSEA. There are 15 residues in the CDR3. CDR3 in amino acids: CSVEEASDDTGELFF. CDR3 DNA sequence: TGCAGCGTTGAGGAGGCGTCTGATGACACCGGGGAGCTGTTTTTT.

The chain couples TRBV13 to TRBJ2-7; weak D call: TRBD1 (5 bases). Germline V lookup: CDR1 PRHDT, CDR2 FYEKMQ (reference sequence). The ends were cut back, 5 bases at V and 0 bases at J, with 11 bases in the middle. CDR3 length: 14 amino acids. The chain's CDR3 is CASSPGSGSYEQYF. The CDR3 DNA is TGTGCCAGCAGCCCAGGGTCGGGCTCCTACGAGCAGTACTTC.

The J gene is TRBJ2-7, the V gene TRBV7-2; no definite D call. CDR3 length: 15 residues. Germline loops: CDR1 SGHTA, CDR2 FQGNSA. V shed 3 bases and J shed 2 bases, with 14 bases lying between them. The CDR3 sequence: CASSFDPQDTYEQYF. CDR3 sequence (DNA): TGTGCCAGCAGCTTCGATCCGCAAGATACCTACGAGCAGTACTTC. The entire variable domain, with the rest obtained from reference TRBV7-2 and TRBJ2-7, is as follows: GAGVSQSPSNKVTEKGKDVELRCDPISGHTALYWYRQSLGQGLEFLIYFQGNSAPDKSGLPSDRFSAERTGGSVSTLTIQRTQQEDSAVYLCASSFDPQDTYEQYFGPGTRLTVT.

In this sample, this clonotype turned up a few times. The chain employs TRBV20-1 and TRBJ2-3; possible D gene TRBD1, 6 bases. The V and J ends lost 6 bases and 7 bases respectively, with 23 bases between them. Germline V gene sequence: CDR1 DFQATT, CDR2 SNEGSKA (reference sequence). This CDR3 contains 15 residues. The CDR3 DNA sequence: TGCAGTGCAGGCCCTGAAGGGGGTAGCTTTAATACGCAGTATTTT. It is translated as CSAGPEGGSFNTQYF.

This clonotype was seen at least ten times. The chain couples TRBV7-3 to TRBJ1-5; D remains ambiguous. Germline V lookup: CDR1 SGHTA, CDR2 FQGTGA. The V and J ends lost 5 bases and 3 bases respectively, with 8 bases between them. The CDR3 runs to 13 residues. CDR3 nucleotides: TGTGCCAGCAGCGCAGCTCCCAATCAGCCCCAGCATTTT. It codes for CASSAAPNQPQHF.